What follows are 27 T cell receptor beta chains derived from one specimen sequenced in a study of blood T cell repertoires in COVID-19. TCRdb keeps only in-frame clones here, not all; method: immunoSEQ multiplex PCR. This sample has nearly 50,000 clones, with 85% to 90% found just once. The sequenced sample was peripheral blood. The receptors come from an elderly woman with COVID-19, enrolled during active disease.

For the CDR3, the DNA is TGTGCCAGCAGTTGGACAGGGTCCGGCGAGCAGTACTTC. Protein: CASSWTGSGEQYF. This sequence joins TRBV6-5 and TRBJ2-7; 8 nucleotides match TRBD1. The germline V gene has CDR1 MNHEY and CDR2 SVGAGI. V was clipped by 4 bases and J by 6 bases; unmatched bases: 5. The CDR3 is made up of 13 amino acids.

V gene TRBV28 combines with J gene TRBJ1-5; the match to TRBD1 covers 7 bases. Germline V gene data show CDR1 as MDHEN and CDR2 as SYDVKM. J was trimmed by 11 bases and V by 3 bases; bases with no gene match: 10. This CDR3 has 14 amino acids. The DNA of the CDR3 is TGTGCCAGCAGTTTCCCACCCGACAGGGTTTCCCAGCATTTT. Amino acids: CASSFPPDRVSQHF. Looking up the rest from reference TRBV28 and TRBJ1-5 gives the full variable domain: DVKVTQSSRYLVKRTGEKVFLECVQDMDHENMFWYRQDPGLGLRLIYFSYDVKMKEKGDIPEGYSVSREKKERFSLILESASTNQTSMYLCASSFPPDRVSQHFGDGTRLSIL.

The sample holds one count of this clone. V and J are TRBV11-1 and TRBJ1-4, with TRBD1 matching 8 bases. Germline V gives CDR1 SGHAT, CDR2 FQDESV (reference sequence). The CDR3 spans 12 residues. Trimming removed 7 bases from V and 8 bases from J; junction bases left unmatched: 3. The CDR3 bases are TGTGCCAGCACAAGGACAGGGGAAAAACTGTTTTTT. Its translation is CASTRTGEKLFF. Together with reference TRBV11-1 and TRBJ1-4, the CDR3 gives the full variable domain: EAEVAQSPRYKITEKSQAVAFWCDPISGHATLYWYRQILGQGPELLVQFQDESVVDDSQLPKDRFSAERLKGVDSTLKIQPAELGDSAMYLCASTRTGEKLFFGSGTQLSVL.

V gene TRBV4-2 combines with J gene TRBJ2-7; a possible D gene is TRBD2 (6 bases). This CDR3 contains 16 residues. Trimming shortened V by 1 base and J by 4 bases, and 17 bases separated the two germline ends. Germline V CDR1 and CDR2: LGHNA, YNFKEQ. Written as DNA, the CDR3 is TGTGCCAGCAGCCAAGGGGACGGGGACTTAGGGTACGAGCAGTACTTC. Amino acids: CASSQGDGDLGYEQYF.

This chain connects TRBV28 to TRBJ1-2, with D perhaps TRBD1 (5 bases). V was cut by 6 bases and J by 1 base, with 15 bases left in between. Germline CDR1 MDHEN, CDR2 SYDVKM. The CDR3 runs 15 residues. The CDR3 spells CASSQHTTVNYGYTF. CDR3 nucleotides: TGTGCCAGCAGCCAACATACGACAGTTAACTATGGCTACACCTTC.

CDR3 sequence reads: CASTSAGQGTFF. CDR3 DNA: TGTGCCAGCACCTCCGCGGGACAGGGTACATTTTTT. The chain combines TRBV28 with TRBJ1-4; 9 positions agree with TRBD1. Germline V gene lookup returns CDR1 MDHEN and CDR2 SYDVKM. The trim removed 7 bases at V and 17 bases at J, leaving 11 bases unmatched. CDR3 length: 12 amino acids.

The chain combines TRBV6-5 with TRBJ1-1; D is uncertain. CDR3 length equals 15 residues. The germline gives CDR1 MNHEY, CDR2 SVGAGI. Deletions cut 7 bases from V and 0 bases from J, with 15 bases between. CDR3 sequence (DNA): TGTGCCAGCACCTACTCGTCAGTTATGAACACTGAAGCTTTCTTT. It codes for CASTYSSVMNTEAFF.

CDR3 protein: CASSPADRANTGELFF. The CDR3 nucleotides are TGTGCCAGCTCACCGGCGGACAGGGCGAACACCGGGGAGCTGTTTTTT. This sequence joins TRBV18 and TRBJ2-2, with 8 nucleotides matching TRBD1. This CDR3 contains 16 residues. J was trimmed by 0 bases and V by 3 bases; bases with no gene match: 3. Per germline, CDR1 KGHSH and CDR2 LQKENI.

J is TRBJ2-7 and V is TRBV6-5; 7 nucleotides match TRBD1. This CDR3 has 14 residues. V shed 7 bases and J 2 bases; nucleotides not matched to a gene: 8. Germline V gene lookup returns CDR1 MNHEY and CDR2 SVGAGI. The CDR3 sequence is CASTSGGGTYEQYF. The CDR3 region has the DNA TGTGCCAGCACGTCAGGGGGTGGGACCTACGAGCAGTACTTC.

V gene TRBV4-1 combines with J gene TRBJ1-3; possible D gene TRBD1, 6 bases. CDR3 length: 17 residues. Germline CDR1 is MGHRA and CDR2 is YSYEKL. V lost 2 bases, J lost 2 bases, and 16 bases lay in between. CDR3 region: CASSQRDMGSTGNTIYF. Written as DNA, the CDR3 is TGCGCCAGCAGCCAAAGGGACATGGGGAGCACTGGAAACACCATATATTTT.

The V gene is TRBV11-2, the J gene TRBJ2-2; D might be TRBD2 (7 bases). V lost 5 bases to trimming and J lost 6 bases, with 13 bases between them. The germline V gene encodes CDR1 SGHAT and CDR2 FQNNGV. The CDR3 has 14 residues. The CDR3 here is CASSRRGGAGELFF. Here the CDR3 DNA reads TGTGCCAGCAGCCGCCGCGGGGGCGCCGGGGAGCTGTTTTTT.

This rearrangement joins TRBV18 to TRBJ1-1, with D unclear. V lost 3 bases and J lost 1, with 21 bases in between. This CDR3 is built from 18 residues. Germline CDR1 reads KGHSH; CDR2 reads LQKENI. CDR3: CASSPGGRPGVENTEAFF. Here the CDR3 DNA reads TGTGCCAGCTCACCCGGCGGGCGCCCCGGAGTTGAGAACACTGAAGCTTTCTTT.

The chain employs TRBV7-6 and TRBJ2-2, with D perhaps matching TRBD1 (6 bases). CDR3 length: 19 residues. V dropped 3 bases and J dropped 0 bases, with 20 bases sitting between them. Germline CDR1 SGHVS, CDR2 FNYEAQ. The CDR3 here is CASSFNRDPTFANTGELFF. The CDR3 region has the DNA TGTGCCAGCAGCTTCAACAGGGATCCTACGTTCGCGAACACCGGGGAGCTGTTTTTT.

This sequence joins TRBV18 and TRBJ1-6, with a tentative D call TRBD1 (5 bases). Germline CDR1 KGHSH, CDR2 LQKENI. V was trimmed by 4 bases and J by 10 bases, leaving 14 bases between them. This CDR3 has 14 residues. This CDR3 is CASSQNDSPSPLHF. CDR3 DNA sequence: TGTGCCAGCTCACAGAATGACAGTCCGTCACCCCTCCACTTT.

The chain has TRBV5-1 and TRBJ2-1, with 13 bases aligning to TRBD2. The CDR3 is 16 residues long. V shed 0 bases, J shed 10 bases, and the junction held 7 bases outside the gene matches. CDR1 and CDR2 from the germline V gene are SGHRS and YFSETQ. The CDR3 region is CASSLVPGLAGAEQFF. CDR3 sequence (DNA): TGCGCCAGCAGCTTGGTGCCTGGACTAGCGGGGGCAGAGCAGTTCTTC.

This clone was found once. The chain's CDR3 is CASSSRGLGRYEQYF. The CDR3 nucleotides are TGTGCCAGCAGTTCCCGTGGCCTAGGTCGATACGAGCAGTACTTC. The chain recombines TRBV28 with TRBJ2-7, with D hard to call. The CDR3 is 15 residues long. Germline V gives CDR1 MDHEN, CDR2 SYDVKM. V lost 4 bases, J lost 4 bases, and 17 bases lay in between.

This chain uses TRBV29-1 with TRBJ2-3; possibly TRBD1 for D (5 bases). The V gene lost 4 bases and the J gene lost 2 bases, with 16 bases spanning the gap. CDR3 length equals 15 residues. Per germline, CDR1 SQVTM and CDR2 ANQGSEA. As DNA, the CDR3 is TGCAGCGTTGCAGAGTCAGGGATTTTCACAGATACGCAGTATTTT. Translating gives CSVAESGIFTDTQYF.

The chain employs TRBV19 and TRBJ1-2, with 11 bases fitting TRBD1. V gave up 1 base and J gave up 0 bases; unmatched junction bases: 10. Germline CDR1 and CDR2: LNHDA and SQIVND (reference sequence). This CDR3 has 19 amino acids. CDR3 in amino acids: CASSIAGLGQGASNYGYTF. Written as DNA, the CDR3 is TGTGCCAGTAGTATAGCGGGGCTCGGACAGGGGGCTTCTAACTATGGCTACACCTTC.

V usage is TRBV2 and J usage is TRBJ1-5; 8 nucleotides line up with TRBD1. V gave up 5 bases and J gave up 4 bases; unmatched junction bases: 7. The CDR3 is 15 amino acids. Germline lookup yields CDR1 SNHLY and CDR2 FYNNEI. The CDR3 region has the DNA TGTGCCAGCAGTCTTGAACGGACAGGGAATCAGCCCCAGCATTTT. It codes for CASSLERTGNQPQHF.

The rearrangement links TRBV19 to TRBJ1-2, with a tentative D call TRBD1 (5 bases). Per germline, CDR1 LNHDA and CDR2 SQIVND (reference sequence). The CDR3 has 13 amino acids. Trimming removed 1 base at V and 5 bases at J, with 8 bases between. The CDR3 spells CASSIGRGYGYTF. CDR3 sequence (DNA): TGTGCCAGTAGTATAGGGCGGGGGTATGGCTACACCTTC.

This clone was recorded only once. CDR3 loop: CSAEGEGWNTEAFF. DNA for the CDR3: TGCAGCGCTGAGGGGGAGGGCTGGAACACTGAAGCTTTCTTT. This chain links TRBV29-1 with TRBJ1-1; tentative D call: TRBD1 (6 bases). V gave up 7 bases and J gave up 1 base, with 16 bases separating them. Germline V CDR1 and CDR2: SQVTM, ANQGSEA. This CDR3 spans 14 amino acids.

V is TRBV5-1 and J is TRBJ1-4; 8 bases map to TRBD1. The CDR3 consists of 14 residues. Germline loops: CDR1 SGHRS, CDR2 YFSETQ. V dropped 0 bases and J dropped 8; count of bases not matched to a gene: 3. The CDR3: CASSLGTGQEKLFF. In DNA form, the CDR3 reads TGCGCCAGCAGCTTGGGGACAGGGCAGGAAAAACTGTTTTTT.

This sequence joins TRBV27 and TRBJ1-1; D ambiguous. Germline CDR1 MNHEY, CDR2 SMNVEV (reference sequence). Trimming took off 8 bases at V and 5 bases at J, with 15 bases between the two ends. The CDR3 covers 13 residues. The CDR3 coding sequence is TGTGCCAGCCTCCCCAACCCGGGGACTGAAGCTTTCTTT. It translates to CASLPNPGTEAFF.

V usage is TRBV12-3 or TRBV12-4 and J usage is TRBJ1-1; no reliable D call. The germline V and J ends were trimmed by 5 bases and 3 bases, with 10 bases remaining between them. The CDR3 spans 13 residues. The CDR3 protein is CASSIRRYTEAFF. The CDR3 DNA is TGTGCCAGCAGTATAAGGCGGTACACTGAAGCTTTCTTT.

The V and J genes are TRBV23-1 and TRBJ1-2; D is uncertain. TRBV23-1 is sorted into the ORF group, with uncertain function. V lost 7 bases, J lost 2 bases, and 14 bases lay in between. The CDR3 has 14 amino acids. CDR3 residues: CASIGGLPNYGYTF. For the CDR3, the DNA is TGCGCCAGCATCGGAGGATTACCCAACTATGGCTACACCTTC.

V and J are TRBV20-1 and TRBJ2-4; weak D call: TRBD2 (5 bases). Germline assignment: CDR1 DFQATT and CDR2 SNEGSKA (reference sequence). Trimming removed 3 bases at V and 1 base at J, with 10 bases between. The CDR3 totals 14 residues. The CDR3, as DNA: TGCAGTGCTAGTAATGAGGGTGCCAAAAACATTCAGTACTTC. It encodes CSASNEGAKNIQYF.

J is TRBJ1-3 and V is TRBV9, with unresolved D. V was pared by 4 bases and J by 0 bases, with 14 bases between. The CDR3 has 16 residues. The germline gives CDR1 SGDLS, CDR2 YYNGEE. The CDR3 reads CASSLGGRVSGNTIYF. DNA of the CDR3: TGTGCCAGCAGCTTAGGCGGTAGAGTCTCTGGAAACACCATATATTTT. The full variable domain, rest sourced from reference TRBV9 and TRBJ1-3, is DSGVTQTPKHLITATGQRVTLRCSPRSGDLSVYWYQQSLDQGLQFLIQYYNGEERAKGNILERFSAQQFPDLHSELNLSSLELGDSALYFCASSLGGRVSGNTIYFGEGSWLTVV.